This TCR beta chain is drawn from a study of blood T cell repertoires in COVID-19. Source study methods: Researchers report that nucleated cell counts were estimated from reference gene primer amplification. The data were produced by immunoSEQ multiplex PCR, yet TCRdb's version contains in-frame clones alone and is incomplete. For V, J and clone size, that table is used; D and trimming come from the DNA. Here the sample spans 88,000 or so clones, 80% to 90% being singletons. Trimming removed 5 bases at V and 8 bases at J, with 12 bases between. CDR1 is SGHTA, CDR2 FQGNSA, per germline. The CDR3 extends over 13 amino acids.

This rearrangement joins TRBV7-2 to TRBJ1-4; D is uncertain. The sample comprised peripheral blood. This receptor was identified in a man in his sixties with acute or convalescent COVID-19. CDR3 sequence: CASSPGSLEKLFF. CDR3 in DNA: TGTGCCAGCAGCCCGGGGTCGCTGGAAAAACTGTTTTTT.